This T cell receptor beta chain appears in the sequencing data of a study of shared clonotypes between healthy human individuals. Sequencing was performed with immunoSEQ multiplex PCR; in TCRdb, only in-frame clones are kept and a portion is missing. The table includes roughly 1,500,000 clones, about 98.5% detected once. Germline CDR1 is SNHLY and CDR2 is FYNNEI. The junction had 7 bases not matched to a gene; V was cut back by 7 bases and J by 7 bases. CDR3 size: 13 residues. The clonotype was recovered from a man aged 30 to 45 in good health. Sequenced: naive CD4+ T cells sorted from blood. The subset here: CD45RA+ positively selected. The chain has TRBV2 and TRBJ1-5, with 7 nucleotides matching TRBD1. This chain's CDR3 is CASNRDRQQPQHF. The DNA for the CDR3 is TGTGCCAGCAATCGGGACAGACAACAGCCCCAGCATTTT.